This entry lists 8 T cell receptor beta chains sequenced from one sample in a study of blood T cell repertoires in COVID-19. Sequencing used immunoSEQ multiplex PCR; TCRdb keeps in-frame clones, though not all of them. This table has some 160,000 clones, around 90% appearing once. Input material: peripheral blood. The receptors come from a man in his sixties with acute or convalescent COVID-19.

The chain couples TRBV18 to TRBJ1-2; 7 bases agree with TRBD1. The CDR3 consists of 15 residues. CDR1 KGHSH and CDR2 LQKENI come from the germline V gene. The V gene end was trimmed by 5 bases and the J gene end by 0 bases; junction bases not matched to a gene: 6. The CDR3 nucleotides are TGTGCCAGCTCAAACACAGGGGAACCTAACTATGGCTACACCTTC. It yields the protein CASSNTGEPNYGYTF.

This clone was observed a single time. V is TRBV4-1 and J is TRBJ1-4, with D hard to call. The ends were cut back, 1 base at V and 4 bases at J, with 7 bases in the middle. The CDR3 is 14 residues long. CDR1 is MGHRA and CDR2 is YSYEKL in the germline V gene. The CDR3 spells CASSQVGSNEKLFF. The CDR3 region has the DNA TGCGCCAGCAGCCAAGTTGGCAGTAATGAAAAACTGTTTTTT.

The gene calls are TRBV12-3 or TRBV12-4 and TRBJ1-2; D call uncertain. V lost 1 base, J lost 4 bases, and 7 bases lay in between. CDR3 length: 13 residues. The CDR3 reads CASSLDHSYGYTF. CDR3 DNA sequence: TGTGCCAGCAGTTTAGACCACAGCTATGGCTACACCTTC.

This rearrangement joins TRBV4-2 to TRBJ1-2, with D maybe TRBD1 (6 bases). The CDR3 contains 15 residues. With 1 base removed from V and 1 base from J, the gap between germline ends came to 10 bases. Germline CDR1 and CDR2: LGHNA and YNFKEQ. The CDR3 reads CASSQAGGFNYGYTF. CDR3 nucleotides: TGTGCCAGCAGCCAAGCTGGGGGCTTTAACTATGGCTACACCTTC.

The V call is TRBV6-6, the J call TRBJ2-1; 13 bases agree with TRBD2. This CDR3 region has 16 residues. V lost 2 bases, J lost 2 bases, and 0 bases stayed unmatched. CDR1 MNHNY and CDR2 SVGAGI come from the germline V gene (reference sequence). CDR3 sequence: CASSYTSGGAYNEQFF. In DNA, the CDR3 is TGTGCCAGCAGTTACACTAGCGGGGGGGCCTACAATGAGCAGTTCTTC.

CDR3 loop: CATSDRTGVGVSEQFF. The CDR3 DNA follows: TGTGCCACCAGTGATCGGACAGGGGTGGGGGTAAGTGAGCAGTTCTTC. This chain links TRBV24-1 with TRBJ2-1; 9 nucleotides align to TRBD1. V dropped 3 bases and J dropped 9; count of bases not matched to a gene: 11. CDR1 is KGHDR and CDR2 is SFDVKD in the germline V gene. The CDR3 totals 16 residues.

The V and J genes are TRBV10-3 and TRBJ1-1; the D gene is possibly TRBD1 (5 bases). Trimming took off 2 bases at V and 3 bases at J, with 10 bases between the two ends. The CDR3 is made up of 14 amino acids. Germline CDR1 ENHRY, CDR2 SYGVKD. CDR3: CAISEADTYTEAFF. CDR3 DNA: TGTGCCATCAGTGAGGCGGACACCTACACTGAAGCTTTCTTT.

This chain links TRBV4-1 with TRBJ1-5; D unclear. Trimming cost V 3 bases and J 7 bases, with 19 bases left between them. This CDR3 spans 16 amino acids. Per germline, CDR1 MGHRA and CDR2 YSYEKL. CDR3 sequence (DNA): TGCGCCAGCAGCCAGCGGGCAGGAGACGATTGGCAGCCCCAGCATTTT. This gives the protein CASSQRAGDDWQPQHF.